This T cell receptor (beta chain) originates from a study of shared clonotypes between healthy human individuals. Study information: Every donor yielded three CD4 naive, three CD4 memory, two CD8 naive and one CD8 memory plate. Study-level points and caveats: It was the few donors that limited the genetic and exposure-history diversity represented. The generation probabilities recorded for non-shared clonotypes fell below those of clonotypes shared by all four donors.

Naive CD8 cells, CD45RO-negative and positively selected for CCR7, excluded terminally differentiated effector memory CD45RA+ cells. Each of the donors was a healthy adult who was HIV-negative and had not had a recent acute infection or vaccination. Losses at the gene ends were 5 bases for V and 6 bases for J; bases not matched to a gene: 13. The CDR3 extends over 16 amino acids. Germline lookup yields CDR1 MNHEY and CDR2 SMNVEV (reference sequence). Repertoires were generated with immunoSEQ multiplex PCR, while TCRdb's copy carries only in-frame clones and drops some. The data show about 2.1 million clones, roughly 95% seen once. Remarks on this clone: The antigen is unknown.

This sequence originates from a man between 18 and 35 years old in good health. Some clones in this sample may be carry-over from other donors' samples. This rearrangement joins TRBV27 to TRBJ2-7; 10 bases are shared with TRBD1. Sequencing used naive CD8+ T cells from PBMCs. The CDR3 DNA reads as TGTGCCAGCAGTCCACGACAGGGGGCAAAAGGGAGCGAGCAGTACTTC. Translating gives CASSPRQGAKGSEQYF.